This TCR beta chain is from a study of blood T cells in healthy people across ages. Sample-barcoded 5' priming and a J-beta primer mix drove a second PCR of roughly 7 to 11 cycles. TCRdb called the 5' RACE reads again in MiXCR, with one record for every CDR3 protein. In the table there are over 550,000 distinct CDR3 sequences, about 28% of which are singletons. The CDR3 is 15 residues long. V was clipped by 4 bases and J by 3 bases; unmatched bases: 6. Germline V CDR1 and CDR2: MDHEN, SYDVKM. Sequencing used blood. This TCR was sampled from a woman aged 80 or over in good health. The chain carries TRBV28 and TRBJ1-1; 9 positions agree with TRBD1. Here the CDR3 DNA reads TGTGCCAGCAGTTCCGCCGGGACAGGGTACACTGAAGCTTTCTTT. It is translated as CASSSAGTGYTEAFF.